This TCR beta chain emerged from a study of blood T cell repertoires in COVID-19. The overall study: Some COVID-19 samples were acute and others convalescent; all came from the United States, Italy and Spain. T cells, B-cell-depleted T cells, or PBMCs supplied cDNA or gDNA.

CDR3 length: 16 residues. CDR1 SGHRS and CDR2 YFSETQ come from the germline V gene. Losses at the gene ends were 4 bases for V and 4 bases for J; bases not matched to a gene: 13. Methods used by the authors: It was from reference gene primer amplification that nucleated cell counts were estimated. Profiling relied on immunoSEQ multiplex PCR, and the TCRdb table lists in-frame clones only, not all of them. For V, J and clone size, that table is used; D and trimming come from the DNA. The table includes fewer than 250,000 clones, about nine tenths detected once. Sequences were obtained from PBMCs or T cells enriched from blood (not recorded which). This sequence joins TRBV5-1 and TRBJ2-5; 7 nucleotides align to TRBD1. This sequence was found in a woman aged 30 to 39 with acute COVID-19. The CDR3 bases are TGCGCCAGCAGCCCGTCCGGGACAGCGAATCGAGAGACCCAGTACTTC. Translating it yields CASSPSGTANRETQYF.